This TCR beta chain was documented in a study of TIL therapy for anti-PD-1-resistant metastatic lung cancer. About the research overall: Tumors were harvested before any PD-1/PD-L1 blockade.

Specified time point: pre-treatment sample, taken before nivolumab and TIL therapy. Unmatched junction bases numbered 10, after V lost 4 bases and J lost 8 bases. This CDR3 spans 15 amino acids. Looked up from germline, CDR1 is SGHDT and CDR2 is YYEEEE. This was the immunoSEQ v3 assay. Survey-level samples got approximately 2 million read pairs; deep-level samples got roughly 5-6.5 million. The assay was immunoSEQ multiplex PCR, and TCRdb's table has in-frame clones only and misses some. Among approximately 20,000 clones listed, 78% were seen once. The V gene is TRBV5-6, the J gene TRBJ2-1; TRBD2 matches 9 bases. The sample here was blood, taken at baseline. The receptor was derived from a person aged 25-80 years with non-small cell lung cancer. CDR3: CASSLDPSGIYEQFF. In DNA form, the CDR3 reads TGTGCCAGCAGCCTGGACCCTAGCGGGATTTATGAGCAGTTCTTC.